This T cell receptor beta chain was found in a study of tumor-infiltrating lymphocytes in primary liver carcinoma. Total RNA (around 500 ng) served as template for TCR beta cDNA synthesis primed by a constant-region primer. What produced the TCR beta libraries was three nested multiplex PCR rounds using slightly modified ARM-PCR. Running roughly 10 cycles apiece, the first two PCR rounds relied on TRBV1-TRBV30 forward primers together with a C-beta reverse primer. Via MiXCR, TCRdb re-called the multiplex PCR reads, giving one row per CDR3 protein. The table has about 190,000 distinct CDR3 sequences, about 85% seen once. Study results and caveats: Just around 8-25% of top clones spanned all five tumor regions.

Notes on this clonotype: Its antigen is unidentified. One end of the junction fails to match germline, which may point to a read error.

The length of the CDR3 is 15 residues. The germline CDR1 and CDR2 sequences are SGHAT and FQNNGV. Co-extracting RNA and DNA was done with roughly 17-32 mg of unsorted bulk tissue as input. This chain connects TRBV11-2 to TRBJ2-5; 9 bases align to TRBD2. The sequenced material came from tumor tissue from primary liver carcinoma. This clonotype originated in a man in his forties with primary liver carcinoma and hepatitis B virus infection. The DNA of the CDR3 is TGTGCTAACAGCTACCGGCGGGAGGGCCGGGAGACCCAGCACTTC. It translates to CANSYRREGRETQHF.